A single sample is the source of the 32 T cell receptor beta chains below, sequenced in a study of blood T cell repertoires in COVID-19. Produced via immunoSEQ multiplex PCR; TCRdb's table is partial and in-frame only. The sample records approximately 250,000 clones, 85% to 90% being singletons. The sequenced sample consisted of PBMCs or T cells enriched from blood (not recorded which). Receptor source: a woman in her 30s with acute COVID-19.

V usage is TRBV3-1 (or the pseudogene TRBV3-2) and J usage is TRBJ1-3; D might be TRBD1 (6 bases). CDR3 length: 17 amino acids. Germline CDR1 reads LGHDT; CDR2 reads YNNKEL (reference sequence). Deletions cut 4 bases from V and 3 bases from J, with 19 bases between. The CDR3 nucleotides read TGTGCCAGCAGCCCCGACGGTTCCGGGACATTTGGAAACACCATATATTTT. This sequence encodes CASSPDGSGTFGNTIYF.

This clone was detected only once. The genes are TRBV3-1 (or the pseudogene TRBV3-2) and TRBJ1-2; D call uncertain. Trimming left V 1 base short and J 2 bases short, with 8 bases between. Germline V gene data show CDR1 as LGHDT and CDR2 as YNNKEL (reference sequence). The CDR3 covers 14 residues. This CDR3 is CASSQAPGNYGYTF. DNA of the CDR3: TGTGCCAGCAGCCAAGCTCCCGGGAACTATGGCTACACCTTC.

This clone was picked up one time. DNA of the CDR3: TGCGCCAGCAGTCCTCTTCAGACAGGCGCAAATTCACCCCTCCACTTT. It codes for CASSPLQTGANSPLHF. The chain uses TRBV10-2 and TRBJ1-6; a possible D gene is TRBD1 (6 bases). Germline CDR1 is WSHSY and CDR2 is SAAADI. The CDR3 covers 16 residues. Trimming cost V 5 bases and J 7 bases, with 18 bases left between them.

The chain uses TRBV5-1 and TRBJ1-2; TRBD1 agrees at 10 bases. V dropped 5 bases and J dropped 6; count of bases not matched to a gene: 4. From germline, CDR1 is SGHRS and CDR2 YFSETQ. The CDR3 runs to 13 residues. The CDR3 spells CASRGGTGDGYTF. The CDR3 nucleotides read TGCGCCAGCAGAGGCGGGACAGGGGATGGCTACACCTTC.

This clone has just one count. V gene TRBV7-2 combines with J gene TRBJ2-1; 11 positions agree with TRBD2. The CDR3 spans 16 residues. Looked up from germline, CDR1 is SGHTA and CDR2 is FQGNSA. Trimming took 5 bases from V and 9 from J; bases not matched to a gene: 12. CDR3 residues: CASSQEGLAGGLEQFF. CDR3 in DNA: TGTGCCAGCAGCCAAGAAGGGCTAGCGGGAGGACTTGAGCAGTTCTTC.

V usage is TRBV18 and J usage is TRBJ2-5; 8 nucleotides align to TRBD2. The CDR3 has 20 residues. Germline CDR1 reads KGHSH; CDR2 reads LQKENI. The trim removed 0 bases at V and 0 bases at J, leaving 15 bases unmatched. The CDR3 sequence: CASSPPPGLLAAPYQETQYF. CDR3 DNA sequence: TGTGCCAGCTCACCACCACCAGGATTACTAGCGGCCCCGTACCAAGAGACCCAGTACTTC.

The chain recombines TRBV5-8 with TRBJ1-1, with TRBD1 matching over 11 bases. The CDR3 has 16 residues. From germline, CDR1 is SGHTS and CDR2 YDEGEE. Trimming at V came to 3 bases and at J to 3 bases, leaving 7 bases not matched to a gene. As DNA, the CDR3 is TGTGCCAGCAGCTCCTGGACAGGGGGCGGGGACACTGAAGCTTTCTTT. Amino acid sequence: CASSSWTGGGDTEAFF.

The CDR3 is CASSQEAEQFF. DNA for the CDR3: TGTGCCAGCAGCCAAGAAGCTGAGCAGTTCTTC. The chain combines TRBV3-1 (or the pseudogene TRBV3-2) with TRBJ2-1; D gene ambiguous. The CDR3 runs 11 residues. V lost 0 bases and J lost 9, with 3 bases in between. Germline V lookup: CDR1 LGHDT, CDR2 YNNKEL (reference sequence).

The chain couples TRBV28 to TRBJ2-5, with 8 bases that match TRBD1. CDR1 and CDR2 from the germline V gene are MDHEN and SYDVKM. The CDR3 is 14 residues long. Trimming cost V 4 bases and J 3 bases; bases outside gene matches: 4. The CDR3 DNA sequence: TGTGCCAGCAGTTCATGGACAGGGAAAGAGACCCAGTACTTC. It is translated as CASSSWTGKETQYF.

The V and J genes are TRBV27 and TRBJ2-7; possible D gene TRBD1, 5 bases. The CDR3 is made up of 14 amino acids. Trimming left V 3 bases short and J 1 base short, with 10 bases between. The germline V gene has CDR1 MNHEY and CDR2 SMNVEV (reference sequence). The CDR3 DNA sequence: TGTGCCAGCAGTTTTTCTGGGGCGTCCTACGAGCAGTACTTC. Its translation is CASSFSGASYEQYF.

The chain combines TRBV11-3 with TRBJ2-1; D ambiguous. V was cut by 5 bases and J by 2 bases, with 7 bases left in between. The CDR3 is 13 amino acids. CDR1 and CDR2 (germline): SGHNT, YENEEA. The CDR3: CASSADTYNEQFF. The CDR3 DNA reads TGTGCCAGCAGCGCCGACACCTACAATGAGCAGTTCTTC.

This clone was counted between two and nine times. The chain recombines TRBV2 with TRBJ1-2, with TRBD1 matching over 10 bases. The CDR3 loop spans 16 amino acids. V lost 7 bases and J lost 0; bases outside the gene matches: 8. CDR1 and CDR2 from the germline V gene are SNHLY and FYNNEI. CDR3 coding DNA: TGTGCCAGCACCACGGGACAGGGGTTAGCTAACTATGGCTACACCTTC. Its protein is CASTTGQGLANYGYTF.

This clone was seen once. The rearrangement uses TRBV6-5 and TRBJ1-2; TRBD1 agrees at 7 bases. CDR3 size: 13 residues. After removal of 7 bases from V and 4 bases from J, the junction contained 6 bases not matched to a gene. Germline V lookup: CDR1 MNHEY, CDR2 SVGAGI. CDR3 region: CASTEGQIYGYTF. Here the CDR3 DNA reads TGTGCCAGCACCGAGGGACAGATCTATGGCTACACCTTC.

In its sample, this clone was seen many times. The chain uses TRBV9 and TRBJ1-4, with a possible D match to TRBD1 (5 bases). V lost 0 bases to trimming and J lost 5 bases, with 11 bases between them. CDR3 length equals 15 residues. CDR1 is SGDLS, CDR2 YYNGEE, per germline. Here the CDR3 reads CASSVALGANEKLFF. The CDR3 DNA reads TGTGCCAGCAGCGTAGCTCTAGGGGCGAATGAAAAACTGTTTTTT.

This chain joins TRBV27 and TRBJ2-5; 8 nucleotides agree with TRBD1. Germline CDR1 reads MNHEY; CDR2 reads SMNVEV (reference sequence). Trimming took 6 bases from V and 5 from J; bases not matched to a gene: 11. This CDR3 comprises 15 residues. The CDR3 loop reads CASSPNDRGDETQYF. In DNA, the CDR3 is TGTGCCAGCAGCCCAAATGACAGGGGTGATGAGACCCAGTACTTC.

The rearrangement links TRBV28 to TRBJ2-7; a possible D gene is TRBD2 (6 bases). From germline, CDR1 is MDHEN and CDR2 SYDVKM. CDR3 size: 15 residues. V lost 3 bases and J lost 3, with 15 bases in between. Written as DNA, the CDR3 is TGTGCCAGCAGTTTGGGTTTCGGGGGAGGCTACGAGCAGTACTTC. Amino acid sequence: CASSLGFGGGYEQYF.

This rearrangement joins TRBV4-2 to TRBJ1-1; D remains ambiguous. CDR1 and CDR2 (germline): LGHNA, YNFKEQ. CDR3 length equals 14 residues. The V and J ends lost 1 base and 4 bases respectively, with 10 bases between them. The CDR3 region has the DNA TGTGCCAGCAGCCAAGGCTTAGTTGGCACTGAAGCTTTCTTT. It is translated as CASSQGLVGTEAFF.

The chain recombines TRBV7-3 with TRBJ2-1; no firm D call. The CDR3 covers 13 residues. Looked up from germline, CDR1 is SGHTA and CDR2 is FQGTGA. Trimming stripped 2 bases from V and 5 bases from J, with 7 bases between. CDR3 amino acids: CASSLPENNEQFF. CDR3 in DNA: TGTGCCAGCAGCTTACCCGAGAACAATGAGCAGTTCTTC.

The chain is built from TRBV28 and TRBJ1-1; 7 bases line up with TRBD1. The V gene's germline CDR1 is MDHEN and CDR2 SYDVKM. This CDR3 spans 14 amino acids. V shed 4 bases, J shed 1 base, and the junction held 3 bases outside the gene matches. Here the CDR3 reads CASSSYRGNTEAFF. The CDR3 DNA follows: TGTGCCAGCAGTTCCTACAGGGGGAACACTGAAGCTTTCTTT.

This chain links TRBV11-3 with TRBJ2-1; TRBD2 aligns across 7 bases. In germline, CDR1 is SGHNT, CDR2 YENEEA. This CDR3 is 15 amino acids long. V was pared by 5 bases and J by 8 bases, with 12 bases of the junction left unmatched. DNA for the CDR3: TGTGCCAGCAGCCCCAGACTAGCCATGTTCGATGAGCAGTTCTTC. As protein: CASSPRLAMFDEQFF.

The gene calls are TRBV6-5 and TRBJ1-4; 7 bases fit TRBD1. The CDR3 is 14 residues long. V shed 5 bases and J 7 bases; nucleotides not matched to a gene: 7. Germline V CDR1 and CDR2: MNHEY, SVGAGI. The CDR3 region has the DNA TGTGCCAGCAGTAGGGGGCCCGTACGTGAAAAACTGTTTTTT. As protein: CASSRGPVREKLFF.

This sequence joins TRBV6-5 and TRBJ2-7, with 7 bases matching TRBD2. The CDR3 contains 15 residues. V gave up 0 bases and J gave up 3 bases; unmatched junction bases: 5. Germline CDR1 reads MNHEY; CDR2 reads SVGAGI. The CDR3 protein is CASSYSTASGYEQYF. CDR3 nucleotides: TGTGCCAGCAGTTACTCCACTGCTAGCGGCTACGAGCAGTACTTC.

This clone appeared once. The CDR3 sequence is CASSSGQGFAYEQYF. The CDR3 DNA reads TGTGCCAGCAGCTCGGGACAGGGATTCGCCTACGAGCAGTACTTC. The rearrangement joins TRBV7-9 to TRBJ2-7; the match to TRBD1 covers 9 bases. Unmatched junction bases numbered 6, after V lost 4 bases and J lost 2 bases. This CDR3 has 15 residues. Germline CDR1 and CDR2: SEHNR and FQNEAQ (reference sequence).

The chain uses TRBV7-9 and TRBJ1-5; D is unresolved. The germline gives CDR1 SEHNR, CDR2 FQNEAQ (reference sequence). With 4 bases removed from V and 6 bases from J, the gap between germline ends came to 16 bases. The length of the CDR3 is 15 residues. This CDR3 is CASSSERQAGQPQHF. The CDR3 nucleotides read TGTGCCAGCAGCTCCGAGCGGCAGGCGGGTCAGCCCCAGCATTTT. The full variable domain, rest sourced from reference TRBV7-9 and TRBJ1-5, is DTGVSQNPRHKITKRGQNVTFRCDPISEHNRLYWYRQTLGQGPEFLTYFQNEAQLEKSRLLSDRFSAERPKGSFSTLEIQRTEQGDSAMYLCASSSERQAGQPQHFGDGTRLSIL.

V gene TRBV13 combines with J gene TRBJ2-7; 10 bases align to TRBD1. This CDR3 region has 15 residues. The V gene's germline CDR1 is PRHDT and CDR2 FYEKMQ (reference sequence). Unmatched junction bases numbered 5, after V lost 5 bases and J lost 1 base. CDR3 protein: CASSGGQGVSYEQYF. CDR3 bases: TGTGCCAGCAGCGGAGGACAGGGGGTGTCCTACGAGCAGTACTTC. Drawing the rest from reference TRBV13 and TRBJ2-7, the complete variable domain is AAGVIQSPRHLIKEKRETATLKCYPIPRHDTVYWYQQGPGQDPQFLISFYEKMQSDKGSIPDRFSAQQFSDYHSELNMSSLELGDSALYFCASSGGQGVSYEQYFGPGTRLTVT.

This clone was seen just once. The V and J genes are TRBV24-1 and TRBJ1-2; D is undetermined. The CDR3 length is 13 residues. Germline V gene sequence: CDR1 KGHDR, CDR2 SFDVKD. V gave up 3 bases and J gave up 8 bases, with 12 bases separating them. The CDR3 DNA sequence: TGTGCCACCAGTGATACCAACGAGGGCGGCTACACCTTC. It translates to CATSDTNEGGYTF.

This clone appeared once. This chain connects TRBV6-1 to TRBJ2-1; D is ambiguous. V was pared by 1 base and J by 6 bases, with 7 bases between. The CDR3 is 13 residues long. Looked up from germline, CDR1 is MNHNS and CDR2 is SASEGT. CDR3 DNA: TGTGCCAGCAGTGAAGGTACACCCAATGAGCAGTTCTTC. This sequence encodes CASSEGTPNEQFF.

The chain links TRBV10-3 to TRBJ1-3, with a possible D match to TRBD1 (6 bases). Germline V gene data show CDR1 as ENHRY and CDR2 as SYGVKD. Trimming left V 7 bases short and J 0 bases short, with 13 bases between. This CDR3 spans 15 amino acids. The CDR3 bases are TGTGCCATCAAGCGGGACAAGACCTCTGGAAACACCATATATTTT. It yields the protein CAIKRDKTSGNTIYF.

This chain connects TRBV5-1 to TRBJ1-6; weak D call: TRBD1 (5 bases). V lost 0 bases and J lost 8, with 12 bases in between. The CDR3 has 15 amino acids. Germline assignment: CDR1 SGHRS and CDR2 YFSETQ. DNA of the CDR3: TGCGCCAGCAGCTTGGCCGACAGCAAGGATTCACCCCTCCACTTT. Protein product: CASSLADSKDSPLHF.

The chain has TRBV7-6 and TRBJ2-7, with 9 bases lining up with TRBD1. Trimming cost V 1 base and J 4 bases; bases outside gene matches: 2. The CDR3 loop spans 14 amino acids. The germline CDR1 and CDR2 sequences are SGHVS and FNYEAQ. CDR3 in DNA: TGTGCCAGCAGCTTAGACGACAGGGGGTACGAGCAGTACTTC. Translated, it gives CASSLDDRGYEQYF.

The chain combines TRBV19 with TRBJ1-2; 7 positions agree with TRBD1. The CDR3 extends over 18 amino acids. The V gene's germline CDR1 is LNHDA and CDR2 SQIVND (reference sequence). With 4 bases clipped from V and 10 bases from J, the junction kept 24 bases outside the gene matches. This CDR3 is CASSRGNEKQGPLHSYTF. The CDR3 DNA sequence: TGTGCCAGTAGTAGAGGAAATGAGAAACAGGGGCCGCTCCATTCCTACACCTTC.

The CDR3 loop reads CASSSSGGQPQHF. The CDR3 region has the DNA TGTGCCAGCAGTTCCTCGGGGGGACAGCCCCAGCATTTT. The chain joins TRBV12-3 or TRBV12-4 to TRBJ1-5; D is possibly TRBD1 (5 bases). This CDR3 has 13 residues. Trimming removed 4 bases from V and 7 bases from J, with 11 bases in between.